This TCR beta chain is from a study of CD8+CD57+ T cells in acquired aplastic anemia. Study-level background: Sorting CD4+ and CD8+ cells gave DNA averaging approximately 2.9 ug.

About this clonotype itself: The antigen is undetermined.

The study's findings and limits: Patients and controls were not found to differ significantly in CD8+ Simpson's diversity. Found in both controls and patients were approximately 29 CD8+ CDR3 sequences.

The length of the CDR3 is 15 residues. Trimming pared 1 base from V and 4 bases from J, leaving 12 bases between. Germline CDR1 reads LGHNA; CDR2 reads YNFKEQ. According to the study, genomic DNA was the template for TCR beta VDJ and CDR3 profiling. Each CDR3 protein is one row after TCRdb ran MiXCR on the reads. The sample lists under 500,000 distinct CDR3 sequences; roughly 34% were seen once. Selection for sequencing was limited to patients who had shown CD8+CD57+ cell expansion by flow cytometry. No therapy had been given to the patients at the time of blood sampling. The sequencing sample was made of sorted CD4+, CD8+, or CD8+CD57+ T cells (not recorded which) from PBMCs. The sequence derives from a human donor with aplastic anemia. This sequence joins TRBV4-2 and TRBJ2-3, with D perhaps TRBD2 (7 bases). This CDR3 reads CASSQVWGGADTQYF. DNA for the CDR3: TGTGCCAGCAGCCAAGTCTGGGGGGGCGCAGATACGCAGTATTTT.